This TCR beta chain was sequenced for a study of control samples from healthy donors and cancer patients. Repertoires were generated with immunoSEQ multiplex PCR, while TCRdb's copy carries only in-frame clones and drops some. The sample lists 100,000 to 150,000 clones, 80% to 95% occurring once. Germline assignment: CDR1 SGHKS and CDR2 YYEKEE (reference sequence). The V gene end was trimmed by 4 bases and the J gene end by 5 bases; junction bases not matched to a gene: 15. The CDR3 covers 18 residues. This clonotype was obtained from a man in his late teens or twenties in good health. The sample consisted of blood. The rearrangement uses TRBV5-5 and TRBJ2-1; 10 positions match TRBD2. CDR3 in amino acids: CASSPRLAGVQIHNEQFF. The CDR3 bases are TGTGCCAGCAGCCCCCGGCTAGCGGGGGTGCAGATCCACAATGAGCAGTTCTTC. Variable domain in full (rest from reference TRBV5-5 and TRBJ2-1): DAGVTQSPTHLIKTRGQQVTLRCSPISGHKSVSWYQQVLGQGPQFIFQYYEKEERGRGNFPDRFSARQFPNYSSELNVNALLLGDSALYLCASSPRLAGVQIHNEQFFGPGTRLTVL.